Following are 18 T cell receptor beta chains from one sample sequenced in a study of graft-versus-host responses after intestinal transplantation. TCRdb's copy holds only in-frame clones and misses some; the assay was immunoSEQ multiplex PCR. The repertoire has fewer than 150,000 clones, approximately 90% of them found once; the top ten carry around 0.16%. The antigens for these receptors are not known. The material was unstimulated CD4+ T cells sorted from spleen or lymph node cells, obtained before intestinal transplant. Source of these receptors: a human donor who received an intestinal transplant.

The chain couples TRBV10-2 to TRBJ2-3, with D perhaps being TRBD1 or TRBD2 (6 bases each). Germline CDR1 is WSHSY and CDR2 is SAAADI. V was trimmed by 4 bases and J by 0 bases, leaving 14 bases between them. CDR3 length: 16 amino acids. CDR3 coding DNA: TGCGCCAGCAGTGGGTTAGGAGGGGGGAGCACAGATACGCAGTATTTT. Encoded protein: CASSGLGGGSTDTQYF.

This clone was detected only once. CDR3 region: CASAPGVGSPLHF. The CDR3 DNA reads TGTGCCAGCGCGCCGGGGGTGGGTTCACCCCTCCACTTT. The V and J genes are TRBV5-4 and TRBJ1-6; a possible D gene is TRBD1 (5 bases). Trimming removed 7 bases at V and 9 bases at J, with 14 bases between. The germline V gene has CDR1 SGHNT and CDR2 YYREEE (reference sequence). The CDR3 has 13 residues. Full variable domain (missing parts from reference TRBV5-4 and TRBJ1-6): ETGVTQSPTHLIKTRGQQVTLRCSSQSGHNTVSWYQQALGQGPQFIFQYYREEENGRGNFPPRFSGLQFPNYSSELNVNALELDDSALYLCASAPGVGSPLHFGNGTRLTVT.

The rearrangement links TRBV7-9 to TRBJ1-1, with unresolved D. Germline CDR1 and CDR2: SEHNR and FQNEAQ (reference sequence). The CDR3 has 13 residues. V was cut by 4 bases and J by 2 bases, with 8 bases left in between. The CDR3 region is CASSWGGNTEAFF. The CDR3, as DNA: TGTGCCAGCAGCTGGGGAGGCAACACTGAAGCTTTCTTT.

The rearrangement links TRBV29-1 to TRBJ1-1; D uncertain. V shed 7 bases and J shed 6 bases, with 18 bases lying between them. Germline V gene sequence: CDR1 SQVTM, CDR2 ANQGSEA. CDR3 length: 13 amino acids. The DNA for the CDR3 is TGCAGCGGATCACTCAACCCGGTCGCTGAAGCTTTCTTT. This gives the protein CSGSLNPVAEAFF.

The chain carries TRBV10-3 and TRBJ1-2, with 7 positions matching TRBD1. Germline lookup yields CDR1 ENHRY and CDR2 SYGVKD. The CDR3 sequence is 19 residues long. The V segment lost 3 bases and the J segment 0 bases; nucleotides outside the gene matches: 16. The CDR3 DNA follows: TGTGCCATCAGTGACCTTAATTTCGGACAGGATTCTTCTAACTATGGCTACACCTTC. The encoded protein is CAISDLNFGQDSSNYGYTF.

The chain links TRBV5-6 to TRBJ2-1, with D hard to call. V was trimmed by 0 bases and J by 10 bases, leaving 5 bases between them. This CDR3 region has 11 residues. Per germline, CDR1 SGHDT and CDR2 YYEEEE. The CDR3 DNA follows: TGTGCCAGCAGCTTGGTAAGGGAGCAGTTCTTC. It encodes CASSLVREQFF.

The chain combines TRBV7-2 with TRBJ2-3, with 11 bases lining up with TRBD2. Unmatched junction bases numbered 4, after V lost 5 bases and J lost 6 bases. This CDR3 has 14 amino acids. Germline loops: CDR1 SGHTA, CDR2 FQGNSA. The CDR3 sequence: CASSLSGGVDTQYF. The DNA of the CDR3 is TGTGCCAGCAGCCTTAGCGGGGGGGTCGATACGCAGTATTTT.

The chain joins TRBV29-1 to TRBJ1-1, with a weak D call TRBD1 (5 bases). Germline CDR1 is SQVTM and CDR2 is ANQGSEA. Trimming removed 4 bases at V and 0 bases at J, with 15 bases between. The CDR3 covers 15 residues. DNA of the CDR3: TGCAGCGTTGGGGACGGTCCGAGGATGAACACTGAAGCTTTCTTT. The encoded protein is CSVGDGPRMNTEAFF. The full variable domain, its missing parts supplied by reference TRBV29-1 and TRBJ1-1, is SAVISQKPSRDICQRGTSLTIQCQVDSQVTMMFWYRQQPGQSLTLIATANQGSEATYESGFVIDKFPISRPNLTFSTLTVSNMSPEDSSIYLCSVGDGPRMNTEAFFGQGTRLTVV.

The chain uses TRBV2 and TRBJ1-5; D is unresolved. The CDR3 loop spans 21 amino acids. V shed 0 bases and J shed 4 bases, with 28 bases lying between them. The germline V gene encodes CDR1 SNHLY and CDR2 FYNNEI. This CDR3 reads CASSEALWNLASNGPNQPQHF. In DNA form, the CDR3 reads TGTGCCAGCAGTGAAGCGCTTTGGAACCTGGCCAGTAATGGTCCTAATCAGCCCCAGCATTTT.

The V gene is TRBV6-5, the J gene TRBJ1-5, with a tentative D call TRBD1 (5 bases). The CDR3 contains 16 residues. Germline CDR1 reads MNHEY; CDR2 reads SVGAGI. Trimming left V 0 bases short and J 7 bases short, with 16 bases between. The CDR3 is CASSYSPPQGGQPQHF. The CDR3 DNA follows: TGTGCCAGCAGTTACTCCCCCCCCCAGGGTGGACAGCCCCAGCATTTT.

The genes are TRBV30 and TRBJ1-1; D ambiguous. With 0 bases removed from V and 1 base from J, the gap between germline ends came to 9 bases. This CDR3 spans 14 amino acids. From germline, CDR1 is GTSNPN and CDR2 SVGIG (reference sequence). For the CDR3, the DNA is TGTGCCTGGAGTGTAGGCAGCCAGAACACTGAAGCTTTCTTT. Its translation: CAWSVGSQNTEAFF.

This chain connects TRBV6-1 to TRBJ1-6; D remains ambiguous. The CDR3 is 12 amino acids. Looked up from germline, CDR1 is MNHNS and CDR2 is SASEGT. Trimming took off 6 bases at V and 9 bases at J, with 9 bases between the two ends. Here the CDR3 reads CASSSEGSPLHF. The CDR3, as DNA: TGTGCCAGCAGCTCCGAAGGTTCACCCCTCCACTTT.

The gene calls are TRBV19 and TRBJ1-2; TRBD1 might be the D (5 bases). The CDR3 spans 12 residues. Trimming cost V 5 bases and J 13 bases, with 17 bases left between them. The germline V gene has CDR1 LNHDA and CDR2 SQIVND (reference sequence). The CDR3, as DNA: TGTGCCAGTAGTCCTCTGGGTGCAGGGCGCACCTTC. This codes for CASSPLGAGRTF.

This chain links TRBV5-1 with TRBJ2-7; D call uncertain. V shed 6 bases and J shed 0 bases, with 4 bases lying between them. Germline V lookup: CDR1 SGHRS, CDR2 YFSETQ. This CDR3 has 11 amino acids. The DNA for the CDR3 is TGCGCCAGCACTTCCTCCTACGAGCAGTACTTC. Translating gives CASTSSYEQYF.

The chain recombines TRBV10-3 with TRBJ1-1; a possible D gene is TRBD1 (6 bases). The germline V and J ends were trimmed by 2 bases and 1 base, with 8 bases remaining between them. The V gene's germline CDR1 is ENHRY and CDR2 SYGVKD. This CDR3 contains 14 residues. Here the CDR3 reads CAISEGQRNTEAFF. In DNA, the CDR3 is TGTGCCATCAGTGAGGGACAGAGGAACACTGAAGCTTTCTTT.

The chain is built from TRBV29-1 and TRBJ2-7; D is possibly TRBD2 (6 bases). The V end lost 4 bases, the J end lost 3 bases, and 10 bases lay between the germline ends. The germline V gene encodes CDR1 SQVTM and CDR2 ANQGSEA. CDR3 length equals 12 residues. Here the CDR3 DNA reads TGCAGCGTTGCCTCGGGGGACTACGAGCAGTACTTC. This translates into CSVASGDYEQYF.

This chain links TRBV5-1 with TRBJ2-2; 9 nucleotides match TRBD1. The CDR3 extends over 14 amino acids. V was pared by 6 bases and J by 5 bases, with 5 bases of the junction left unmatched. Germline values: CDR1 SGHRS, CDR2 YFSETQ. The CDR3 protein is CASNGQGRTGELFF. CDR3 sequence (DNA): TGCGCCAGCAACGGACAGGGGAGGACCGGGGAGCTGTTTTTT.

With respect to this clone: A junction end diverges from the germline sequence, so it may reflect a read error. The chain has TRBV5-1 and TRBJ2-5; no clear D gene. The CDR3 extends over 15 amino acids. Germline V gene data show CDR1 as SGHRS and CDR2 as YFSETQ. Here the CDR3 reads CASSLGLGLGETRYF. CDR3 in DNA: TGCGCCAGCAGCTTGGGTCTAGGTCTGGGTGAGACCCGGTACTTC.